The 22 T cell receptor beta chains below come from one sample, sequenced in a study of identical twins. TCRdb processed the 5' RACE reads anew with MiXCR; each CDR3 protein has one entry. Here the sample spans 450,000 to 600,000 distinct CDR3 sequences, 20% to 25% being singletons. The same data also went into a second study, on yellow fever vaccine responses in identical twins.

The sequenced sample was CD4+ T cells sorted from blood. The receptors were sampled from a woman between 18 and 29 years old in good health.

CDR3 protein: CASSLLRDREETQYF. The CDR3 DNA reads TGTGCCAGCAGCTTACTCCGGGACAGGGAAGAGACCCAGTACTTC. This chain links TRBV5-6 with TRBJ2-5; TRBD1 matches 9 bases. Germline V CDR1 and CDR2: SGHDT, YYEEEE. The CDR3 is 15 residues long. V shed 2 bases and J 3 bases; nucleotides not matched to a gene: 5.

The chain uses TRBV6-1 and TRBJ1-3, with TRBD1 matching 9 bases. V shed 6 bases and J 7 bases; nucleotides not matched to a gene: 4. CDR3 length equals 13 residues. Germline loops: CDR1 MNHNS, CDR2 SASEGT. The CDR3 here is CASSPGTGNTIYF. Here the CDR3 DNA reads TGTGCCAGCAGCCCCGGGACAGGGAACACCATATATTTT.

The rearrangement links TRBV12-3 or TRBV12-4 to TRBJ2-2; weak D call: TRBD2 (6 bases). The CDR3 length is 16 residues. The V end lost 3 bases, the J end lost 0 bases, and 11 bases lay between the germline ends. The CDR3 nucleotides are TGTGCCAGCAGTTTTTTTAGCGGAGCGAACACCGGGGAGCTGTTTTTT. Encoded protein: CASSFFSGANTGELFF.

The chain uses TRBV12-3 or TRBV12-4 and TRBJ1-3; D is unresolved. Trimming pared 3 bases from V and 0 bases from J, leaving 6 bases between. The CDR3 runs to 14 residues. CDR3 nucleotide sequence: TGTGCCAGCAGTTTTGCCAGCTCTGGAAACACCATATATTTT. It yields the protein CASSFASSGNTIYF.

This clonotype came up a few times. This chain links TRBV28 with TRBJ2-5, with D perhaps matching TRBD1 (5 bases). The length of the CDR3 is 17 residues. CDR1 and CDR2 (germline): MDHEN, SYDVKM. The V and J ends lost 0 bases and 2 bases respectively, with 16 bases between them. The CDR3 spells CASSLWATQGFQETQYF. The CDR3 region has the DNA TGTGCCAGCAGTTTATGGGCCACCCAGGGTTTTCAAGAGACCCAGTACTTC.

The chain recombines TRBV5-1 with TRBJ2-4, with TRBD1 matching over 10 bases. CDR3 length: 15 amino acids. Germline CDR1 and CDR2: SGHRS and YFSETQ. V lost 3 bases, J lost 4 bases, and 4 bases stayed unmatched. CDR3 nucleotide sequence: TGCGCCAGCAGCTCAGGACAGGGGGGAAAAAACATTCAGTACTTC. Translating it yields CASSSGQGGKNIQYF.

J is TRBJ2-5 and V is TRBV20-1; unclear D gene. V lost 3 bases to trimming and J lost 1 base, with 9 bases between them. Germline loops: CDR1 DFQATT, CDR2 SNEGSKA (reference sequence). The CDR3 has 13 amino acids. CDR3 sequence (DNA): TGCAGTGCTAGTCCCCACTTCCAAGAGACCCAGTACTTC. It encodes CSASPHFQETQYF.

This clonotype was detected ten times or more. This sequence joins TRBV6-1 and TRBJ1-2; D ambiguous. The ends were cut back, 2 bases at V and 8 bases at J, with 12 bases in the middle. This CDR3 has 13 amino acids. CDR1 MNHNS and CDR2 SASEGT come from the germline V gene. The CDR3 loop is CASSERWSNGYTF. As DNA, the CDR3 is TGTGCCAGCAGTGAACGGTGGAGTAACGGCTACACCTTC.

With respect to this clonotype: This may come from a read error, since a much larger clone is one base off. The rearrangement uses TRBV7-9 and TRBJ2-1, with D hard to call. With 5 bases removed from V and 9 bases from J, the gap between germline ends came to 8 bases. Germline-derived CDR1 and CDR2 are SEHNR and FQNEAQ (reference sequence). CDR3 length: 11 amino acids. CDR3 in DNA: TGTGCCAGCAGCCCCCACATTGAGCAGTTCTTC. This gives the protein CASSPHIEQFF.

The rearrangement links TRBV7-9 to TRBJ1-2; D is unclear. Germline CDR1 is SEHNR and CDR2 is FQNEAQ (reference sequence). V dropped 7 bases and J dropped 3 bases, with 9 bases sitting between them. The CDR3 loop spans 12 amino acids. The DNA for the CDR3 is TGTGCCAGCACTGGCGGGGACTATGGCTACACCTTC. Amino acid sequence: CASTGGDYGYTF.

The table lists this clonotype with a count of one. The chain uses TRBV6-5 and TRBJ2-7; either TRBD1 or TRBD2 may fit D (5 bases each). Germline V lookup: CDR1 MNHEY, CDR2 SVGAGI. This CDR3 is built from 13 residues. The V end lost 0 bases, the J end lost 10 bases, and 13 bases lay between the germline ends. The CDR3 nucleotides read TGTGCCAGCAGTTACTCGACTTCAGGGACCCAGTACGTC. Protein product: CASSYSTSGTQYV.

This clonotype turned up a few times. The chain has TRBV5-1 and TRBJ1-5; D is unclear. The CDR3 runs 11 residues. Germline CDR1 reads SGHRS; CDR2 reads YFSETQ. V lost 4 bases and J 4 bases, leaving 3 bases between the germline ends. The CDR3: CASSENQPQHF. As DNA, the CDR3 is TGCGCCAGCAGCGAAAATCAGCCCCAGCATTTT.

This clonotype was counted only a few times. The chain couples TRBV6-2 or TRBV6-3 to TRBJ2-3; TRBD2 agrees at 14 bases. Trimming removed 4 bases from V and 5 bases from J; junction bases left unmatched: 5. The CDR3 sequence is 16 residues long. The germline gives CDR1 MNHEY, CDR2 SVGEGT. In DNA form, the CDR3 reads TGTGCCAGCAGTTTTGGACTAGCGGGAGGAGGAGATACGCAGTATTTT. Its protein is CASSFGLAGGGDTQYF.

The chain employs TRBV4-1 and TRBJ1-4; 9 bases line up with TRBD1. The CDR3 totals 15 residues. V dropped 6 bases and J dropped 0; count of bases not matched to a gene: 2. CDR1 is MGHRA, CDR2 YSYEKL, per germline. The CDR3 loop reads CASRDRGSTNEKLFF. CDR3 DNA: TGCGCCAGCAGAGACAGGGGGTCAACTAATGAAAAACTGTTTTTT.

This clonotype appeared a single time. The chain joins TRBV6-6 to TRBJ1-6, with unresolved D. Germline V lookup: CDR1 MNHNY, CDR2 SVGAGI (reference sequence). V gave up 4 bases and J gave up 13 bases, with 14 bases separating them. The CDR3 is made up of 13 amino acids. The chain's CDR3 is CASSSPGGWPLHF. The CDR3 nucleotides are TGTGCCAGCAGTTCCCCCGGAGGGTGGCCCCTCCACTTT.

The CDR3 DNA reads TGCAGTGCTAGAGAAAACCCTGGACAGCGAGGCTATGGCTACACCTTC. Encoded protein: CSARENPGQRGYGYTF. The rearrangement joins TRBV20-1 to TRBJ1-2, with D possibly being TRBD1 (6 bases). V gave up 0 bases and J gave up 4 bases, with 18 bases separating them. The CDR3 sequence is 16 residues long. Germline lookup yields CDR1 DFQATT and CDR2 SNEGSKA (reference sequence).

V is TRBV5-1 and J is TRBJ2-5, with D perhaps assigned TRBD1 or TRBD2 (5 bases each). Per the germline V gene, CDR1 is SGHRS and CDR2 is YFSETQ. CDR3 length equals 16 residues. Between the trimmed V and J ends, which lost 2 bases and 0 bases, there was a span of 14 bases. The CDR3 DNA is TGCGCCAGCAGCTTCCGGGGCCCGCTGTACCAAGAGACCCAGTACTTC. Protein sequence: CASSFRGPLYQETQYF.

This clonotype was recorded many times. J is TRBJ2-7 and V is TRBV20-1, with D perhaps matching TRBD1 or TRBD2 (5 bases each). Trimming removed 5 bases at V and 1 base at J, with 21 bases between. The length of the CDR3 is 16 residues. Per germline, CDR1 DFQATT and CDR2 SNEGSKA (reference sequence). CDR3 DNA sequence: TGCAGTGCTGGCTTACTTGAATCGGGGCTGTCCTACGAGCAGTACTTC. Protein: CSAGLLESGLSYEQYF.

V and J are TRBV2 and TRBJ2-5, with D tentatively TRBD1 (5 bases). This CDR3 is built from 16 residues. The ends were cut back, 2 bases at V and 4 bases at J, with 17 bases in the middle. Per germline, CDR1 SNHLY and CDR2 FYNNEI. The DNA of the CDR3 is TGTGCCAGCAGTGAAATGGGGCAGGGAACCCTAGAGACCCAGTACTTC. Amino acid sequence: CASSEMGQGTLETQYF. The whole variable domain, filled in from reference TRBV2 and TRBJ2-5, reads EPEVTQTPSHQVTQMGQEVILRCVPISNHLYFYWYRQILGQKVEFLVSFYNNEISEKSEIFDDQFSVERPDGSNFTLKIRSTKLEDSAMYFCASSEMGQGTLETQYFGPGTRLLVL.

This chain uses TRBV12-3 or TRBV12-4 with TRBJ2-2; D is perhaps TRBD1 (6 bases). V was clipped by 7 bases and J by 0 bases, with 12 bases between them. The CDR3 loop spans 15 amino acids. CDR3 bases: TGTGCCAGCAAATACAGGGAAACGAACACCGGGGAGCTGTTTTTT. Translated: CASKYRETNTGELFF.

The table lists this clonotype with a few counts. Relative to the germline gene, one junction end is altered; a read error may explain this. J is TRBJ2-4 and V is TRBV4-1; D may be TRBD1 (5 bases). This CDR3 spans 17 amino acids. CDR1 and CDR2 (germline): MGHRA, YSYEKL. CDR3 loop: CASSQGSVGQIRGIQYF. The DNA of the CDR3 is TGCGCCAGCAGTCAAGGCTCGGTCGGACAAATAAGGGGCATTCAGTACTTC.

This clonotype was detected a few times. The genes are TRBV29-1 and TRBJ2-3; D may be TRBD2 (5 bases). The CDR3 runs to 14 residues. V lost 3 bases to trimming and J lost 6 bases, with 16 bases between them. Germline V gene lookup returns CDR1 SQVTM and CDR2 ANQGSEA. The CDR3 DNA follows: TGCAGCGTTGACCGCAGTTGGTCGGGGGATACGCAGTATTTT. Protein sequence: CSVDRSWSGDTQYF.